The rows below give T cell receptor beta chains drawn from one sample of a study of T cells in Graves' hyperthyroidism and ophthalmopathy. TCRdb independently ran MiXCR on the multiplex PCR reads; one entry per CDR3 protein. This sample has roughly 570,000 distinct CDR3 sequences, with 15% to 18% found just once. What was sequenced was blood. These receptors were collected from a woman in her thirties with Graves' hyperthyroidism. The CDR3 runs from the conserved cysteine through the conserved F or W. Fields, in order: clone size, J gene, V gene, D gene, CDR3 DNA, CDR3 protein. The D gene is left open where the match is weak. The listing skips clone size in some rows; elsewhere it reads once, few, many or a size class.

>NA|TRBJ1-1|TRBV7-9|TRBD1
TGTGCCAGCAGCTTCACAGGGGCAGTGAACACTGAAGCTTTCTTT
CASSFTGAVNTEAFF
>few|TRBJ1-3|TRBV12-3/TRBV12-4|NA
TGTGCCAGCAGTCCTTACGGCTCTGGAAACACCATATATTTT
CASSPYGSGNTIYF
>many|TRBJ2-7|TRBV12-3/TRBV12-4|NA
TGTGCCAGCAGTTTCTTGTACGAGCAGTACTTC
CASSFLYEQYF
>many|TRBJ2-3|TRBV20-1|NA
TGCAGTGGCATATGGGGCACAGATACGCAGTATTTT
CSGIWGTDTQYF
>many|TRBJ2-7|TRBV11-1|NA
TGTGCCAGCAGCCCTTCCCCGGCAGGACACTACGAGCAGTACTTC
CASSPSPAGHYEQYF
>NA|TRBJ1-1|TRBV10-3|TRBD1
TGTGCCATCAGGCAACAGGGGATGAACACTGAAGCTTTCTTT
CAIRQQGMNTEAFF
>NA|TRBJ2-3|TRBV7-2|TRBD2
TGTGCCAGCAGCTTCCAAGCGGGAGGGGGCACAGATACGCAGTATTTT
CASSFQAGGGTDTQYF
>few|TRBJ2-7|TRBV20-1|TRBD2
TGCAGTGCTGAGATCGTAGCGGGAACATACGAGCAGTACTTC
CSAEIVAGTYEQYF
>few|TRBJ1-5|TRBV28|NA
TGTGCCTGGAGCGGGAGCAATCAGCCCCAGCATTTT
CAWSGSNQPQHF
>NA|TRBJ2-1|TRBV2|TRBD2
TGTGCCAGCAGTGATAATGAGGAGCGAACTAGCGGGAGGGCCTCCTACAATGAGCAGTTCTTC
CASSDNEERTSGRASYNEQFF
>many|TRBJ2-7|TRBV5-1|TRBD1
TGCGCCAGCAGAGTAACAGGGGGCGTCGAGCAGTACTTC
CASRVTGGVEQYF
>many|TRBJ2-2|TRBV18|NA
TGTGCCAGCTCAATCGGGACGGACACCGGGGAGCTGTTTTTT
CASSIGTDTGELFF
>few|TRBJ2-2|TRBV10-3|NA
TGTGCCATCTCGGGTAGCGGTGTCAACACCGGGGAGCTGTTTTTT
CAISGSGVNTGELFF
>few|TRBJ2-6|TRBV9|NA
TGTGCCAGCGGGCGGCGGGTCGGGGCCAACGTCCTGACTTTC
CASGRRVGANVLTF
>many|TRBJ2-5|TRBV20-1|NA
TGCAGTGCTAGAAATCAACAGGCGGGGGAGACCCAGTACTTC
CSARNQQAGETQYF
>NA|TRBJ2-2|TRBV6-7|TRBD2
TGTGCCAGCAACCCTAATGGGACTAGCGGGAGGATAAACACCGGGGAGCTGTTTTTT
CASNPNGTSGRINTGELFF
>many|TRBJ2-3|TRBV28|NA
TGTGCCAGCAGTTTAATCGAGAGCGGATCTAGCACAGATACGCAGTATTTT
CASSLIESGSSTDTQYF
>many|TRBJ2-1|TRBV7-9|NA
TGTGCCAGCAGCATCAGGGACCGTCGTGAGCAGTTCTTC
CASSIRDRREQFF
>many|TRBJ2-1|TRBV29-1|TRBD1
TGCAGCGCAGGGGGCAATGAGCAGTTCTTC
CSAGGNEQFF
>many|TRBJ2-1|TRBV30|TRBD2
TGTGCCTGGAGCACACTAGCGGGAATATTCACTGAGCAGTTCTTC
CAWSTLAGIFTEQFF
>many|TRBJ2-3|TRBV5-1|TRBD2
TGCGCCAGCAGCTTGGAGAGCGGGAGAACAGATACGCAGTATTTT
CASSLESGRTDTQYF
>few|TRBJ2-1|TRBV5-1|NA
TGCGCCAGCAGCTCCCGGGGGGCGGAAGAGGGCTACAATGAGCAGTTCTTC
CASSSRGAEEGYNEQFF
>NA|TRBJ1-5|TRBV10-3|TRBD1
TGTGCCATCAGTGAACAGGGGAATCAGCCCCAGCATTTT
CAISEQGNQPQHF
>NA|TRBJ2-7|TRBV27|TRBD2
TGTGCCAGCAGTTTTGGCGGGGGGGCTACTTACGAGCAGTACTTC
CASSFGGGATYEQYF
>many|TRBJ2-3|TRBV20-1|NA
TGCAGTGCCGCAGGGGATAGCGATACGCAGTATTTT
CSAAGDSDTQYF
>NA|TRBJ1-3|TRBV4-3|NA
TGCGCCAGCAGCCAAGATCGAACCGGGGGGCACACCATATATTTT
CASSQDRTGGHTIYF
>many|TRBJ2-5|TRBV27|TRBD1
TGTGCCAGCAGGACAGGGGGCCAAGAGACCCAGTACTTC
CASRTGGQETQYF
>many|TRBJ2-3|TRBV5-1|TRBD2
TGCGCCAGCAGCTTTCTAGCGGCAGATACGCAGTATTTT
CASSFLAADTQYF
>few|TRBJ2-7|TRBV6-1|NA
TGTGCCAGCAGTGAACTAGGCAGGGGGGCCGCATACGAGCAGTACTTC
CASSELGRGAAYEQYF
>many|TRBJ2-3|TRBV20-1|TRBD2
TGCAGTGCTGAACTAGCGGGAGGTGTGACAGATACGCAGTATTTT
CSAELAGGVTDTQYF
>many|TRBJ2-1|TRBV2|NA
TGTGCCAGCGGCCTACTGTACAATGAGCAGTTCTTC
CASGLLYNEQFF
>NA|TRBJ1-5|TRBV2|NA
TGTGCCAGCAGTGAGAGGGTACGATATTTGGAGCCCCAGCATTTT
CASSERVRYLEPQHF
>many|TRBJ1-6|TRBV28|NA
TGTGCCAGCAGTTTCAGGGGTCTTAATAATTCACCCCTCCACTTT
CASSFRGLNNSPLHF
>many|TRBJ2-1|TRBV11-2|TRBD2
TGTGCCAGCAGCTCGGGACTAGCGAACTACAATGAGCAGTTCTTC
CASSSGLANYNEQFF
>NA|TRBJ1-5|TRBV7-2|TRBD1
TGTGCCAGCAGGAGACAGGGGGCCCTAAATAGTCAGCCCCAGCATTTT
CASRRQGALNSQPQHF
>NA|TRBJ2-7|TRBV10-3|NA
TGTGCCACCCAGGGACACTACTCCTACGAGCAGTACTTC
CATQGHYSYEQYF
>many|TRBJ1-2|TRBV18|NA
TGTGCCAGCTCACCGACAGAAAACTATGGCTACACCTTC
CASSPTENYGYTF
>NA|TRBJ2-3|TRBV5-1|NA
TGCGCCAGCAGCTTGGAAGGACGGGGAAGCACAGGTACGCAGTATTTT
CASSLEGRGSTGTQYF
>few|TRBJ1-6|TRBV6-2/TRBV6-3|NA
TGTGCCAGCAGTTATGTACCCCCCGGCGATTCACCCCTCCACTTT
CASSYVPPGDSPLHF
>few|TRBJ1-1|TRBV7-3|TRBD1
TGTGCCAGCAGCTTCTACCCGACAGGGTCGGATACTGAAGCTTTCTTT
CASSFYPTGSDTEAFF
>many|TRBJ2-7|TRBV3-1|NA
TGTGCCAGCAGCCAAGGGGACCGTAGCTCCTACGAGCAGTACTTC
CASSQGDRSSYEQYF
>NA|TRBJ2-5|TRBV9|NA
TGTGCCAGCAGCGTGGGCCGGGGAGTACAACAAGAGACCCAGTACTTC
CASSVGRGVQQETQYF
>NA|TRBJ2-1|TRBV7-3|NA
TGTGCCAGCAGCCCTAGCGACTACTCCTACAATGAGCAGTTCTTC
CASSPSDYSYNEQFF
>many|TRBJ1-5|TRBV11-2|NA
TGTGCCAGCAGCCCCGATCCCAATCAGCCCCAGCATTTT
CASSPDPNQPQHF
>many|TRBJ2-7|TRBV7-9|NA
TGTGCCAGCAGCCTACTCGAGGGATCCTACGAGCAGTACTTC
CASSLLEGSYEQYF
>few|TRBJ1-5|TRBV18|TRBD1
TGTGCCAGCTCACCACCGACAGGGGATCAGCCCCAGCATTTT
CASSPPTGDQPQHF
>few|TRBJ2-7|TRBV4-3|TRBD2
TGCGCCAGCAGCCAAGATCCCGCGACTAGCAGCTCCTACGAGCAGTACTTC
CASSQDPATSSSYEQYF
>many|TRBJ2-3|TRBV6-1|TRBD2
TGTGCCAGCAGTGACGGAGCGGGAAGTTCAGATACGCAGTATTTT
CASSDGAGSSDTQYF
>NA|TRBJ1-5|TRBV18|NA
TGTGCCAGCTCACCAGTCGGGCAGGCCCAGCCCCAGCATTTT
CASSPVGQAQPQHF
>few|TRBJ1-1|TRBV29-1|TRBD1
TGCAGCGTGACAGGGGACACTGAAGCTTTCTTT
CSVTGDTEAFF
>many|TRBJ1-2|TRBV6-5|NA
TGTGCCAGCAGTTACTCGTCGGATCTAACTAATGGCTACACCTTC
CASSYSSDLTNGYTF
>many|TRBJ2-2|TRBV30|TRBD2
TGTGCCTGGAGTTTAGCGGGAGATAACACCGGGGAGCTGTTTTTT
CAWSLAGDNTGELFF
>NA|TRBJ1-2|TRBV4-1|TRBD1
TGCGCCAGCAGCCAACCTACGGACAGGGCGGACCTAGTATCATATGGCTACACCTTC
CASSQPTDRADLVSYGYTF
>few|TRBJ2-1|TRBV11-2|TRBD2
TGTGCCAGCAGCCAGGCGGGAGATAGCTACAATGAGCAGTTCTTC
CASSQAGDSYNEQFF
>many|TRBJ2-5|TRBV11-2|NA
TGTGCCAGCAGCCGTCGGGGCCAAGAGACCCAGTACTTC
CASSRRGQETQYF
>few|TRBJ2-7|TRBV27|NA
TGTGCCAGCAGTTTGAATGGCAGGGGTATCTCCTACGAGCAGTACTTC
CASSLNGRGISYEQYF
>few|TRBJ2-2|TRBV7-9|TRBD1
TGTGCCAGCAGCCCGGGACAGGGAACAAACACCGGGGAGCTGTTTTTT
CASSPGQGTNTGELFF
>NA|TRBJ2-3|TRBV20-1|TRBD2
TGCAGTGCTAAGGGAACTAGCGGGAGATTAGATACGCAGTATTTT
CSAKGTSGRLDTQYF